A selection of T cell receptor beta chains follows, all from one sample in a study of response to subunit inactivated influenza vaccine. One entry per CDR3 protein results from TCRdb running MiXCR on the RT-PCR reads. The sample contains a few hundred thousand distinct CDR3 sequences, around 13% of which appear only once. This specimen was PBMCs from blood, taken 12 days after vaccination. Receptors were obtained from a man between 50 and 59 years old who received an inactivated influenza vaccine. The CDR3 runs from the conserved cysteine through the conserved F or W. Fields, in order: J gene, D gene, clone size, V gene, CDR3 length, CDR3 DNA, CDR3 protein. A D gene is named only where the DNA matches it firmly. Expanded clones are given a class, and other clones once, few, many or no size at all.

TRBJ2-7	TRBD2	.	TRBV5-1	16	TGCGCCAGCAGCTTAGGCGCACTAGCGGGGGCCTACGAGCAGTACTTC	CASSLGALAGAYEQYF
TRBJ2-1	.	many	TRBV5-1	15	TGCGCCAGCAGCTTGGTCGGGGGCCCCTACAATGAGCAGTTCTTC	CASSLVGGPYNEQFF
TRBJ1-2	TRBD1	.	TRBV29-1	12	TGCAGCGTTTCCCGGACAGGATATGGCTACACCTTC	CSVSRTGYGYTF
TRBJ2-1	TRBD2	.	TRBV7-8	15	TGTGCCAGCAGACCACCGGGACTAGCTAGGCCCGGGCAGTTCTTC	CASRPPGLARPGQFF
TRBJ1-5	.	many	TRBV27	14	TGTGCCAGCAGTTTTCTGGGAACGAATCAGCCCCAGCATTTT	CASSFLGTNQPQHF
TRBJ2-5	.	few	TRBV7-2	13	TGTGCCAGCAGCTTTTACGGGGAAGAGACCCAGTACTTC	CASSFYGEETQYF
TRBJ2-7	TRBD1	many	TRBV29-1	14	TGCAGCGTTGAAAACAGGGGCCGCGTTTACGAGCAGTACTTC	CSVENRGRVYEQYF
TRBJ2-7	TRBD1	.	TRBV4-3	16	TGCGCCAGCAGCCAAGACCCACAGGGGGCGAGCTACGAGCAGTACTTC	CASSQDPQGASYEQYF
TRBJ2-6	.	.	TRBV7-9	15	TGTGCCAGCACCATCGGGACCTCTGGGGCCAACGTCCTGACTTTC	CASTIGTSGANVLTF
TRBJ2-2	.	few	TRBV20-1	15	TGCAGTGCTAGTGACGGGACAACGAACACCGGGGAGCTGTTTTTT	CSASDGTTNTGELFF
TRBJ2-2	.	few	TRBV7-9	15	TGTGCCAGCAACGGGGGGACAGGGAACACCGGGGAGCTGTTTTTT	CASNGGTGNTGELFF
TRBJ2-2	TRBD2	few	TRBV28	19	TGTGCCAGCAGTTCCTGGACTAGCGGGAGGGGACGTGGCACCGGGGAGCTGTTTTTT	CASSSWTSGRGRGTGELFF
TRBJ2-2	TRBD1	many	TRBV5-1	14	TGCGCCAGCAGCTGGGACAGGGCGGCCGGGGAGCTGTTTTTT	CASSWDRAAGELFF
TRBJ2-1	.	few	TRBV20-1	13	TGCAGCGGACCTAAACAGGGAGGACATGAGCAGTTCTTC	CSGPKQGGHEQFF
TRBJ1-1	.	.	TRBV10-3	14	TGTGCCGTGAAGGACAGTCAAGTTCTGACTGAAGCTTTCTTT	CAVKDSQVLTEAFF
TRBJ2-2	TRBD2	few	TRBV7-2	15	TGTGCCAGCAGCTCGCCAGCGGGAGGAATCGGGGAGCTGTTTTTT	CASSSPAGGIGELFF
TRBJ2-7	.	many	TRBV28	16	TGTGCCAGCAGTTTATACCTGGGGGGAAGCTCCTACGAGCAGTACTTC	CASSLYLGGSSYEQYF
TRBJ2-1	TRBD2	many	TRBV4-3	18	TGCGCCAGCAGCCACACATTCGGGACTAGCGGGAGCGGCCATGAGCAGTTCTTC	CASSHTFGTSGSGHEQFF
TRBJ2-1	.	few	TRBV20-1	16	TGCAGTGCTAGAGATCCGAGGGGGGGCCGTATTAATGAGCAGTTCTTC	CSARDPRGGRINEQFF
TRBJ2-7	TRBD2	few	TRBV25-1	16	TGTGCCAGCAGTGAATTGGGGACTAGCGGAGCCTACGAGCAGTACTTC	CASSELGTSGAYEQYF
TRBJ2-1	TRBD1	.	TRBV3-1	15	TGTGCCAGCAGAGCAGACAGGGCCCGGCCCAATGAGCAGTTCTTC	CASRADRARPNEQFF
TRBJ1-2	.	.	TRBV12-3/TRBV12-4	13	TGTGCCAGCAGCCCGGACAGATACTATGGCTACACCTTC	CASSPDRYYGYTF
TRBJ1-1	.	.	TRBV6-6	13	TGTGCCAGCACCCTACAGGAGACCCGTGAAGCTTTCTTT	CASTLQETREAFF
TRBJ1-1	TRBD1	many	TRBV7-9	15	TGTGCCAGCAGCTTAGTACAGGGGGGGAACACTGAAGCTTTCTTT	CASSLVQGGNTEAFF
TRBJ2-3	TRBD2	many	TRBV5-6	16	TGTGCCAGCAGCTTGGTTACTAGCGGGAGGACAGATACGCAGTATTTT	CASSLVTSGRTDTQYF
TRBJ2-7	.	.	TRBV12-3/TRBV12-4	14	TGTGCCAGCAGTTTCTCCACCTCCTCCTACGAGCAGTACTTC	CASSFSTSSYEQYF
TRBJ2-3	.	few	TRBV27	15	TGTGCCAGCAGTTTGAGGCAGGGAGTGGGAGATACGCAGTATTTT	CASSLRQGVGDTQYF
TRBJ2-3	.	few	TRBV3-1	17	TGTGCCAGCAGCCTCTCACTTCGGGGAGTCGGAGCAGATACGCAGTATTTT	CASSLSLRGVGADTQYF